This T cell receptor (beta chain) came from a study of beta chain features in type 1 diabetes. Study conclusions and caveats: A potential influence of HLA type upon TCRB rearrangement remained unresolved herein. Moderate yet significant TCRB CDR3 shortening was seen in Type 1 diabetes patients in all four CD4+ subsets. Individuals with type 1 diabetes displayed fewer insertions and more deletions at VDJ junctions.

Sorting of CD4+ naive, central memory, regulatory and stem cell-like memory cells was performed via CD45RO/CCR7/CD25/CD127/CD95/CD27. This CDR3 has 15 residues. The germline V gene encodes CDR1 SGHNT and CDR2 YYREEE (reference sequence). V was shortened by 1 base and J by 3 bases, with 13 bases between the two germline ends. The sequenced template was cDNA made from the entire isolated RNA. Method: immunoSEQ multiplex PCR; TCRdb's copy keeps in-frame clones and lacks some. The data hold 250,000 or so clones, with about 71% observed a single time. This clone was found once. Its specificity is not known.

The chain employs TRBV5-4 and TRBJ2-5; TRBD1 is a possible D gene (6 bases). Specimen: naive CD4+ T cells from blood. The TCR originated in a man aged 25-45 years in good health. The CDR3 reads CASSLTGTNKETQYF. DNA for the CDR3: TGTGCCAGCAGCTTGACAGGGACCAACAAAGAGACCCAGTACTTC.